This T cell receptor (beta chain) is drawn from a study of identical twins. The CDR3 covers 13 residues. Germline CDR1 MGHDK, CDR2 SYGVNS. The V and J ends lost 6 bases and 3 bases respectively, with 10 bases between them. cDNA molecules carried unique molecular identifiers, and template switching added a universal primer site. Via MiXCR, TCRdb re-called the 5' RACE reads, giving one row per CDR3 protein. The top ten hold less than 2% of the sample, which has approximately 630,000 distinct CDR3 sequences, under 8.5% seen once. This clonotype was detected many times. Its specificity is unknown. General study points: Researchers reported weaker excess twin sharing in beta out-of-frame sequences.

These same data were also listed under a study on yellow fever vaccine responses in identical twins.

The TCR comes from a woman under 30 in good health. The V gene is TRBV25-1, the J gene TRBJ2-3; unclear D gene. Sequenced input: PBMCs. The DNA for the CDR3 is TGTGCCAGCAGAGGGCAGACTACAGATACGCAGTATTTT. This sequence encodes CASRGQTTDTQYF.